These T cell receptor beta chains were read from a single sample in a study of graft-versus-host responses after intestinal transplantation. The data were produced by immunoSEQ multiplex PCR, yet TCRdb's version contains in-frame clones alone and is incomplete. The repertoire holds 20,000 or so clones, with roughly half as singletons. The sequences come from alloreactive CD4+ T cells from a mixed lymphocyte reaction culture, collected before intestinal transplant. All receptors come from a human patient who received an intestinal transplant. Each CDR3 is given with its conserved first and last residue. The D gene is left open where the match is weak. A row's size may be missing; if present it is once, few, many or a size class.

>TRBV19|16|TRBD1|TRBJ1-6|few
TGTGCCAGTAGCACCGCTGGGACAGGGGTTTGGTCACCCCTCCACTTT
CASSTAGTGVWSPLHF
>TRBV6-5|16|TRBD1|TRBJ1-2|few
TGTGCCAGCAGTTACGCCGGGACAGGGGCTATCTATGGCTACACCTTC
CASSYAGTGAIYGYTF
>TRBV18|14|-|TRBJ1-1|-
TGTGCCAGCTCACCTCAACAGGGGAACACTGAAGCTTTCTTT
CASSPQQGNTEAFF
>TRBV2|15|-|TRBJ1-6|-
TGTGCCAGCACCCAGCTAGTAGGTTATAATTCACCCCTCCACTTT
CASTQLVGYNSPLHF
>TRBV9|16|-|TRBJ1-6|-
TGTGCCAGCAGCGTAGCGGGGGACTCCTATAATTCACCCCTCCACTTT
CASSVAGDSYNSPLHF
>TRBV21-1|19|-|TRBJ2-2|-
TGTGCCAGCAGCAAAGAAGCAATTGACAGGGGGGCCGGTACCGGGGAGCTGTTTTTT
CASSKEAIDRGAGTGELFF
>TRBV6-5|13|-|TRBJ1-2|-
TGTGCCAGCATCCCTGGGGCCGACTATGGCTACACCTTC
CASIPGADYGYTF
>TRBV6-5|14|TRBD2|TRBJ2-7|-
TGTGCCAGCAGGCCGGGACTAGTCTCCTACGAGCAGTACTTC
CASRPGLVSYEQYF
>TRBV6-5|14|TRBD1|TRBJ2-7|-
TGTGCCAGCTCCCGGGACAGGCCCTCCTACGAGCAGTACTTC
CASSRDRPSYEQYF
>TRBV18|14|-|TRBJ2-2|-
TGTGCCAGCTCGGAGCAGGGGTTTTCCGGGGAGCTGTTTTTT
CASSEQGFSGELFF
>TRBV7-8|13|-|TRBJ2-1|few
TGTGCCAGCAGCTTAGAATTGGAGAATGAGCAGTTCTTC
CASSLELENEQFF
>TRBV7-6|15|-|TRBJ2-1|-
TGTGCCAGCAGCTTAGTCCTACTAGGGTACAATGAGCAGTTCTTC
CASSLVLLGYNEQFF
>TRBV18|16|TRBD1|TRBJ2-7|-
TGTGCCAGCTCACCGCAGGGGGCTCTCCTGGTCCACGAGCAGTACTTC
CASSPQGALLVHEQYF
>TRBV10-1|16|-|TRBJ2-3|-
TGCGCCAGCAGTGAGTGGAGGGACAGCTACACAGATACGCAGTATTTT
CASSEWRDSYTDTQYF
>TRBV10-3|13|-|TRBJ2-2|-
TGTGCCATCGGGGGGATGAACACCGGGGAGCTGTTTTTT
CAIGGMNTGELFF
>TRBV10-2|15|TRBD1|TRBJ1-6|-
TGCGCCAGCAGTGACCCACGACAGGGGGATTCACCCCTCCACTTT
CASSDPRQGDSPLHF
>TRBV2|15|TRBD1|TRBJ1-6|-
TGTGCCAGCAGAATACAGGGGGCCCCCAATTCACCCCTCCACTTT
CASRIQGAPNSPLHF
>TRBV11-2|15|TRBD2|TRBJ2-3|-
TGTGCCAGTGGACTAGCGGGGGGAAGCACAGATACGCAGTATTTT
CASGLAGGSTDTQYF
>TRBV5-1|16|TRBD2|TRBJ2-5|-
TGCGCCAGCAGCTGGGGACTAGCGGGGGGACAAGAGACCCAGTACTTC
CASSWGLAGGQETQYF
>TRBV18|17|-|TRBJ2-6|few
TGTGCCAGCTCACCCCAGGTGGTGGGCCTTGGGGCCAACGTCCTGACTTTC
CASSPQVVGLGANVLTF
>TRBV10-3|15|TRBD1|TRBJ1-2|-
TGTGCCATCAGTGAGGACAGGGCCCCTAACTATGGCTACACCTTC
CAISEDRAPNYGYTF
>TRBV18|12|-|TRBJ2-7|few
TGTGCCAGCTCACCACTCACCTACGAGCAGTACTTC
CASSPLTYEQYF
>TRBV15|15|-|TRBJ1-2|few
TGTGCCACCAGCAGAGATCCGACAGCTACCTATGGCTACACCTTC
CATSRDPTATYGYTF
>TRBV5-4|14|-|TRBJ2-7|-
TGTGCCAGCAGCTTGGCGCAGGTTAAAAGCGAGCAGTACTTC
CASSLAQVKSEQYF
>TRBV6-5|15|TRBD1|TRBJ1-1|-
TGTGCCAGCAGGGTAGACAGGGCCAAGAACACTGAAGCTTTCTTT
CASRVDRAKNTEAFF
>TRBV5-1|15|TRBD1|TRBJ2-7|few
TGCGCCAGCAGCTTGTGGGCAGGGGGCCCCAACGAGCAGTACTTC
CASSLWAGGPNEQYF
>TRBV5-6|15|-|TRBJ1-5|-
TGTGCCAGCAGCTTGAAGCCGACAGGTCATCAGCCCCAGCATTTT
CASSLKPTGHQPQHF
>TRBV7-9|14|-|TRBJ2-7|few
TGTGCCAGCAGCTTATTAGGGGCCACCTACGAGCAGTACTTC
CASSLLGATYEQYF
>TRBV5-1|12|-|TRBJ2-3|-
TGCGCCAGCACCCAATCAGGGGATACGCAGTATTTT
CASTQSGDTQYF
>TRBV5-4|16|-|TRBJ2-5|few
TGTGCCAGCAGCCGGGGGGCCAGAGGGTTGGAAGAGACCCAGTACTTC
CASSRGARGLEETQYF
>TRBV18|14|TRBD1|TRBJ2-7|-
TGTGCCAGCTCACCACTCAGGGGGCAGGACGAGCAGTACTTC
CASSPLRGQDEQYF
>TRBV7-3|14|TRBD2|TRBJ2-7|-
TGTGCCAGCAGCGCCGGGACTAGCGGGGCCGAGCAGTACTTC
CASSAGTSGAEQYF
>TRBV6-5|15|-|TRBJ1-6|-
TGTGCCAGCACCCCGTTCGGGGGGCTGAATTCACCCCTCCACTTT
CASTPFGGLNSPLHF
>TRBV6-5|12|TRBD2|TRBJ2-1|-
TGTGCCAGCACGACTAGCGACCATGAGCAGTTCTTC
CASTTSDHEQFF
>TRBV6-5|13|TRBD1|TRBJ1-5|few
TGTGCCAGCAGACAGGGGGTCAATCAGCCCCAGCATTTT
CASRQGVNQPQHF
>TRBV6-1|15|-|TRBJ1-1|-
TGTGCCAGCAGTCCAAATGGACTAAAGGGCACTGAAGCTTTCTTT
CASSPNGLKGTEAFF
>TRBV10-3|14|TRBD1|TRBJ2-3|few
TGTGCCACCCTAGGACAGGGCGGGCCAGATACGCAGTATTTT
CATLGQGGPDTQYF
>TRBV5-6|15|TRBD1|TRBJ1-2|-
TGTGCCAGCAGCTGGGGGACAGGGGGCGTGGTTGGCTACACCTTC
CASSWGTGGVVGYTF
>TRBV18|15|TRBD2|TRBJ2-5|-
TGTGCCAGCTCACCCCTAGCGGGGGACCGACAGACCCAGTACTTC
CASSPLAGDRQTQYF
>TRBV15|14|-|TRBJ2-3|-
TGTGCCACCAGCAAGGGGGGGGCTACAGATACGCAGTATTTT
CATSKGGATDTQYF